This T cell receptor (beta chain) was sequenced for a study of CD8+ T cells in alopecia areata. Overall study: Patients in the study were on tofacitinib for 6 to 18 months, then off it for 6 months. General study results and limits: TCR sharing across patients was less clear than in mice, possibly HLA-related. A great number of expanded lesional clones endured in scalp and blood during tofacitinib.

Sequencing relied on a cDNA template that was reverse transcribed from extracted RNA. Here immunoSEQ multiplex PCR was the method, and the copy in TCRdb shows in-frame clones only, minus some. The sample carries 250,000 to 350,000 clones, over 45% recorded once. As to this clone: Its specificity is not known.

The V end was cut by 0 bases, the J end by 2 bases, with 7 bases between. Germline V gives CDR1 SGHTA, CDR2 FQGNSA. The CDR3 runs 14 residues. Sample treatment: oral pan-JAK inhibitor, 5-10 mg twice daily. Isolation of CD4+ and CD8+ T cells from PBMCs was achieved by sorting. Material: CD4+ T cells sorted from blood, obtained at week 52, from a patient treated with tofacitinib. This chain uses TRBV7-2 with TRBJ2-5; D is unclear. This receptor was obtained from a human donor with alopecia areata. The CDR3 loop is CASSLARRQETQYF. CDR3 DNA sequence: TGTGCCAGCAGCTTAGCCAGGCGTCAAGAGACCCAGTACTTC.